The rows below give T cell receptor beta chains drawn from one sample of a study of T cells after yellow fever vaccination. TCRdb independently ran MiXCR on the 5' RACE reads; one entry per CDR3 protein. This sample has around 360,000 distinct CDR3 sequences, with approximately 10% found just once. Here the sequenced sample was PBMCs, taken on the day of the first yellow fever vaccination. Source of these receptors: a man in his late teens or twenties who received the YFV17D yellow fever vaccine. CDR3s include the opening cysteine and the closing phenylalanine or tryptophan. D genes are given only for firm matches. A row's size may be missing; if present it is once, few, many or a size class.

clone_size d_call j_call v_call cdr3_nt cdr3_aa
. TRBD1 TRBJ1-1 TRBV6-5 TGTGCCAGCAGTACTCAGGGGGCGAGATACACTGAAGCTTTCTTT CASSTQGARYTEAFF
few . TRBJ1-5 TRBV4-1 TGCGCCAGCAGCCAATCAAGATTATGGTTTAGCAATCAGCCCCAGCATTTT CASSQSRLWFSNQPQHF
. . TRBJ1-2 TRBV4-2 TGTGCCAGCAGCCAAGATCAAGGACAGCCCTATGGCTACACCTTC CASSQDQGQPYGYTF
. TRBD2 TRBJ2-5 TRBV7-2 TGTGCCAGCAGCTCCGGACTAGCGGGGACGGAGACCCAGTACTTC CASSSGLAGTETQYF
. TRBD2 TRBJ2-4 TRBV12-3/TRBV12-4 TGTGCCAGCAGTTCCTGGTCTAGCGGGGGGTTGAACATTCAGTACTTC CASSSWSSGGLNIQYF
few TRBD1 TRBJ2-1 TRBV3-1 TGTGCCAGCAGCCAACGTTCTAGACAGGGGAATGAGCAGTTCTTC CASSQRSRQGNEQFF
. . TRBJ2-1 TRBV7-2 TGTGCCAGCAGCGCCCCGGGTTGGTGGAACTCCTACAATGAGCAGTTCTTC CASSAPGWWNSYNEQFF
few TRBD1 TRBJ1-1 TRBV20-1 TGCAGTGCTCTACCCGGGACAGGGTGGACTGAAGCTTTCTTT CSALPGTGWTEAFF
few . TRBJ2-5 TRBV6-2/TRBV6-3 TGTGCCAGCAGTCCCGGGACTGGTGAGACCCAGTACTTC CASSPGTGETQYF
. . TRBJ1-1 TRBV5-6 TGTGCCAGCAGCGCCCGGTGGGGCACTGAAGCTTTCTTT CASSARWGTEAFF
. . TRBJ1-1 TRBV30 TGTGCCTGGAGTGTGAACACTGAAGCTTTCTTT CAWSVNTEAFF
few TRBD2 TRBJ2-3 TRBV5-1 TGCGCCAGCAGCTTGGCCGTCCTGCTAGCGGGGGGGAGAGGTCCAGATACGCAGTATTTT CASSLAVLLAGGRGPDTQYF
many TRBD1 TRBJ2-3 TRBV29-1 TGCAGCGTTCAGACAGGGACAGATACGCAGTATTTT CSVQTGTDTQYF
few . TRBJ2-5 TRBV27 TGTGCCAGCAGTACCTTGGGGAGGGGGGGAGAGACCCAGTACTTC CASSTLGRGGETQYF
few TRBD1 TRBJ1-4 TRBV11-2 TGTGCCAGCAGCCTCCTCTCGGGACAGGGTAGTGAAAAACTGTTTTTT CASSLLSGQGSEKLFF
. . TRBJ1-1 TRBV29-1 TGCAGCGTTGTGGCGGGGAACACTGAAGCTTTCTTT CSVVAGNTEAFF
. . TRBJ2-3 TRBV25-1 TGTGCCAGCAGTGATAGGTGGGGGCGTAGCACAGATACGCAGTATTTT CASSDRWGRSTDTQYF
many . TRBJ2-5 TRBV7-2 TGTGCCAGCAGCTTTCAGGGGTCTGGAGAGACCCAGTACTTC CASSFQGSGETQYF
few . TRBJ1-5 TRBV3-1 TGTGCCAGCAGCCAAGATCGACAGCCCCAGCATTTT CASSQDRQPQHF
few . TRBJ2-1 TRBV12-3/TRBV12-4 TGTGCCTCGGGCAGGGTGAATGAGCAGTTCTTC CASGRVNEQFF
. . TRBJ2-2 TRBV6-1 TGTGCCAGCAGGGTCGGGGGAGAGTCCACCGGGGAGCTGTTTTTT CASRVGGESTGELFF
few . TRBJ2-5 TRBV9 TGTGCCAGCAGCGTAGCATTCCAAGAGACCCAGTACTTC CASSVAFQETQYF
. TRBD1 TRBJ2-4 TRBV6-5 TGTGCCAGCGGGACAGGGGACATTCAGTACTTC CASGTGDIQYF
few . TRBJ1-1 TRBV5-1 TGCGCCAGCAGCTTGGCCGCGGGGGCGACTGAAGCTTTCTTT CASSLAAGATEAFF
few . TRBJ2-2 TRBV4-1 TGCGCCAGCAGCCAAGTCCCTGGGGTTCGTGTGCTCGGGGAGCTGTTTTTT CASSQVPGVRVLGELFF
few TRBD1 TRBJ2-7 TRBV4-3 TGCGCCAGCAGCCGCCGGGACAGCTACGAGCAGTACTTC CASSRRDSYEQYF
few . TRBJ2-3 TRBV7-9 TGTGCCAGCACATCTCCCACAGATACGCAGTATTTT CASTSPTDTQYF
. TRBD2 TRBJ2-2 TRBV20-1 TGCAGTGCGGAAATAGCGGGGGGTCGCACCGGGGAGCTGTTTTTT CSAEIAGGRTGELFF
many . TRBJ1-2 TRBV12-3/TRBV12-4 TGTGCCAGCAGTTTACAGGGGCAGAACTATGGCTACACCTTC CASSLQGQNYGYTF
few . TRBJ2-5 TRBV4-1 TGCGCCAGCAGCCAACGGGTGGGCGAAATCCAAGAGACCCAGTACTTC CASSQRVGEIQETQYF
. . TRBJ2-2 TRBV4-3 TGCGCCAGCAGCTTCACACTGCCCCAGCGGAAGGGTACCGGGGAGCTGTTTTTT CASSFTLPQRKGTGELFF
few . TRBJ2-6 TRBV29-1 TGCAGCGTCGGGGACCTGGGGCTACAAGGGGCCAACGTCCTGACTTTC CSVGDLGLQGANVLTF
. . TRBJ2-5 TRBV19 TGTGCCAGTAGTATCACGCGAGCGGAGACCCAGTACTTC CASSITRAETQYF
many . TRBJ2-7 TRBV9 TGTGCCAGCAGCGAGGGGGGCTTCTCCTACGAGCAGTACTTC CASSEGGFSYEQYF
. . TRBJ2-5 TRBV18 TGTGCCAGCTCACAGTACCAAGAGACCCAGTACTTC CASSQYQETQYF